This paragraph reports one T cell receptor beta chain. The data originate from a study of CD8+ T cells in alopecia areata. After isolation, RNA underwent reverse transcription to generate cDNA as the sequencing template. Libraries were prepared by immunoSEQ multiplex PCR; TCRdb keeps only in-frame clonotypes and omits some of them. This table holds around 130,000 clones, 58% found once. The sample consisted of CD4+ T cells sorted from blood, taken at week 0. This receptor was obtained from a human donor with alopecia areata.

For the CDR3, the DNA is TGTGCCAGCAGCGTGTTAGGGAACACTGAAGCTTTCTTT. The encoded protein is CASSVLGNTEAFF. The V and J genes are TRBV9 and TRBJ1-1; the D is unclear. Trimming removed 2 bases at V and 1 base at J, with 6 bases between. The CDR3 has 13 amino acids. Germline loops: CDR1 SGDLS, CDR2 YYNGEE.